This T cell receptor (beta chain) is drawn from a study of shared clonotypes between healthy human individuals. The CDR3 has 17 amino acids. V lost 5 bases, J lost 8 bases, and 20 bases stayed unmatched. The germline V gene encodes CDR1 SGHVS and CDR2 FNYEAQ. Sequenced by immunoSEQ multiplex PCR; TCRdb stores in-frame clones only, minus some. Of around 690,000 clones listed, 90% were seen once; the top ten hold roughly 36%. In regard to this clone: Its antigen is currently unknown.

Findings and limits, study-wide: On the whole, naive subsets had larger estimated richness than memory subsets had.

This sequence was found in a man between 18 and 35 years old in good health. Some clones in this sample may be carry-over from other donors' samples. The chain employs TRBV7-6 and TRBJ1-2; TRBD1 agrees at 7 bases. Sequences were obtained from memory CD8+ T cells from PBMCs. The subset: CD45RO+ cells pooled with CCR7-negative TemRA cells. CDR3 amino acids: CASSLSPETGPLGGYTF. The CDR3 DNA is TGTGCCAGCAGCCTTAGTCCAGAGACAGGGCCCCTAGGCGGCTACACCTTC.